This record covers a single T cell receptor (beta chain). The antigen is not known. This sample was included in a study of OX40 agonist ivuxolimab in advanced cancers. Study as a whole: Patients with hepatocellular carcinoma, melanoma, renal cell or head and neck cancer made up the dose-escalation patients. Three patients, one with hepatocellular carcinoma and two with cutaneous melanoma, responded partially.

Findings of the study overall: Not determined was the antigen specificity of the expanded peripheral T cells.

CDR3 length equals 16 residues. CDR1 SGDLS and CDR2 YYNGEE come from the germline V gene. Deletions cut 6 bases from V and 0 bases from J, with 16 bases between. The method was immunoSEQ multiplex PCR; TCRdb's version includes in-frame clones alone and lacks a portion of them. This sample yields 130,000 or so clones, of which about 92% are seen a single time; approximately 0.93% belongs to the top ten. This TCR was recovered from an adult with an advanced solid tumor such as melanoma, head and neck, liver or kidney cancer. The sequenced sample was CD4+ or CD8+ T cells sorted from blood, obtained in a trial of the OX40 agonist ivuxolimab. This chain connects TRBV9 to TRBJ1-5, with a weak D call TRBD1 (5 bases). The CDR3 nucleotides are TGTGCCAGCACCTTTCCGGGGGTATATAGCAATCAGCCCCAGCATTTT. It specifies CASTFPGVYSNQPQHF.